This TCR beta chain was sequenced for a study of shared clonotypes between healthy human individuals. The CDR3 contains 16 residues. V was clipped by 4 bases and J by 7 bases; unmatched bases: 14. Germline assignment: CDR1 SNHLY and CDR2 FYNNEI. Each subset's genomic DNA was shared equally among a number of immunoSEQ plates. Sequencing was performed with immunoSEQ multiplex PCR; in TCRdb, only in-frame clones are kept and a portion is missing. This table has 1,100,000 or so clones, about 84% appearing once. This chain connects TRBV2 to TRBJ2-7; 9 nucleotides align to TRBD1. Sequencing used memory CD4+ T cells from PBMCs. Subset here: CD45RA-negative fraction. The receptor's source is a man younger than 35 in good health. Some clones in this sample may be carry-over from other donors' samples. CDR3 sequence (DNA): TGTGCCAGCAGTGCGGGAGGAGCGGGACAGGGTAATGAGCAGTACTTC. This translates into CASSAGGAGQGNEQYF.